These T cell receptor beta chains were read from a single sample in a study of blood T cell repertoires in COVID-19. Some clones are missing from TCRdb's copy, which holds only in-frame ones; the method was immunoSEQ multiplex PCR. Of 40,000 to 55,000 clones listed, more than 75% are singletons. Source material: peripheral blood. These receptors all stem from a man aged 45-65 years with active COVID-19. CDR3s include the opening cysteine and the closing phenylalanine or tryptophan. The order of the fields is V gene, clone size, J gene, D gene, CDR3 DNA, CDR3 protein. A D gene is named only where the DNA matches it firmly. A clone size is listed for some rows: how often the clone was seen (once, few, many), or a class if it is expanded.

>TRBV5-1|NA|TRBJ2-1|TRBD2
TGCGCCAGCAGCTCGCTGTCTAGCGGGGGGTTTAATGAGCAGTTCTTC
CASSSLSSGGFNEQFF
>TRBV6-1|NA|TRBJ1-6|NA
TGTGCCAGCAGTGAAGTGGGGACTGAAAATTCACCCCTCCACTTT
CASSEVGTENSPLHF
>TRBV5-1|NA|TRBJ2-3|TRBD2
TGCGCCAGCAGGCGTCTAGCGGGGGTGAGCACAGATACGCAGTATTTT
CASRRLAGVSTDTQYF
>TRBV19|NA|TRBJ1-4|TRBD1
TGTGCCAGTAGTACCCCGGACAGGGCAACTAATGAAAAACTGTTTTTT
CASSTPDRATNEKLFF
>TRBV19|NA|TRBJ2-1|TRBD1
TGTGCCAGTAGTATAGCGGACAGGGGCCCTGGGCAGTTCTTC
CASSIADRGPGQFF
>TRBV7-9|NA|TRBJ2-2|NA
TGTGCCAGCAGCATGACACCCCCGAACACCGGGGAGCTGTTTTTT
CASSMTPPNTGELFF
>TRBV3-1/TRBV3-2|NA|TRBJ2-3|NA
TGTGCCAGCAGCCAAGCCCGGGATTCGGATACGCAGTATTTT
CASSQARDSDTQYF
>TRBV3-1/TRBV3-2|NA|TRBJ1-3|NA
TGTGCCAGCGGCGGGTACTCTGGAAACACCATATATTTT
CASGGYSGNTIYF
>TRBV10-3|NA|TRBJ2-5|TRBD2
TGTGCCATCAGTGATACTAGCGGGAAACAAGAGACCCAGTACTTC
CAISDTSGKQETQYF
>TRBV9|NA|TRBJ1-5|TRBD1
TGTGCCAGCAGCGCCGGGCCGGGACAGGGACAGCCCCAGCATTTT
CASSAGPGQGQPQHF
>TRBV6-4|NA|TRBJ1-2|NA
TGTGCCAGCAGTGACTCACCCAACAGGTACTATGGCTACACCTTC
CASSDSPNRYYGYTF
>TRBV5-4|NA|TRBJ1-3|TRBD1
TGTGCCAGCAGCCAGGGGACAGGGGGACGGTCTGGAAACACCATATATTTT
CASSQGTGGRSGNTIYF
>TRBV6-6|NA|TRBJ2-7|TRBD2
TGTGCCAGCAGGGCGGGGGACCACTACGAGCAGTACTTC
CASRAGDHYEQYF
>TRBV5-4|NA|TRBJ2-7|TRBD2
TGTGCCAGCAGCTCGGCCGGGACTAGCGGCACCTACGAGCAGTACTTC
CASSSAGTSGTYEQYF
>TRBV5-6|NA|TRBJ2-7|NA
TGTGCCAGCAGGAGGGTTTTTGCTGCTAACGAGCAGTACTTC
CASRRVFAANEQYF
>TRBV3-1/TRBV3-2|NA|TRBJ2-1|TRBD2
TGTGCCAGCAGCCGCCACGGGACTAGCGGGAACAATGAGCAGTTCTTC
CASSRHGTSGNNEQFF
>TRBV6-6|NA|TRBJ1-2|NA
TGTGCCAGCAGCCCCAGGGTTGAACTGGGCTACACCTTC
CASSPRVELGYTF
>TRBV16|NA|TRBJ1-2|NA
TGTGCCAGCAGCCGTCCCCGGGGTCACTATGGCTACACCTTC
CASSRPRGHYGYTF
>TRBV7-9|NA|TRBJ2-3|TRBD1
TGTGCCAGCAGCTTAGTCGGACAGGGGAAAGATACGCAGTATTTT
CASSLVGQGKDTQYF
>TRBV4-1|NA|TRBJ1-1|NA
TGCGCCAGCAGCCAAGTCTACGGGAACACTGAAGCTTTCTTT
CASSQVYGNTEAFF
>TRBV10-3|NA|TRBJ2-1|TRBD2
TGTGCCATCAGGGGGGCTAGCGGGAGGGCCGGATCCTACAATGAGCAGTTCTTC
CAIRGASGRAGSYNEQFF
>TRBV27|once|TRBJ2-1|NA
TGTGCCAGCAGTTTAACTAGCAGCGATGAGCAGTTCTTC
CASSLTSSDEQFF
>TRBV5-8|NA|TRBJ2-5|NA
TGTGCCAGCAGCTATAGTTCGGAGACCCAGTACTTC
CASSYSSETQYF
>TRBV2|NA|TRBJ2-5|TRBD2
TGTGCCAGCTCAGTTCTAGCGGCAACTCAAGAGACCCAGTACTTC
CASSVLAATQETQYF
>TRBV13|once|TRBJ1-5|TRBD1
TGTGCCAGCAGCTTAAAAGGGACAGAGGGCAATCAGCCCCAGCATTTT
CASSLKGTEGNQPQHF
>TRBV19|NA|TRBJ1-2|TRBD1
TGTGCCAGTACCCCGACAGGGGGCGGTGGCTACACCTTC
CASTPTGGGGYTF
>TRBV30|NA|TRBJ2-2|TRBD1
TGTGCCTGGAGTCCTTGGGACAGGGGAGCTGAGAACACCGGGGAGCTGTTTTTT
CAWSPWDRGAENTGELFF
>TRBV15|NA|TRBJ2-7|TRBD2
TGTGCCACCAGCACGGAGCGGGGGACCCGCTACGAGCAGTACTTC
CATSTERGTRYEQYF
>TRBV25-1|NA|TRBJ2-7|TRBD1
TGTGCCAGCAGGGCGGACAGGGGAAGATACGAGCAGTACTTC
CASRADRGRYEQYF
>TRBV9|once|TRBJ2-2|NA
TGTGCCAGCAGCGTAGTCGGGGACACGAACACCGGGGAGCTGTTTTTT
CASSVVGDTNTGELFF
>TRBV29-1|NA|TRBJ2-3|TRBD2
TGCAGCGTTTGGACTAGCGGGAGGGCGGGCACAGATACGCAGTATTTT
CSVWTSGRAGTDTQYF
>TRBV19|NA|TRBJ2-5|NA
TGTGCCAGTAGTATATCCGCAGGGGAAGAGACCCAGTACTTC
CASSISAGEETQYF
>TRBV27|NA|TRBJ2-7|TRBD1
TGTGCCAGCAGTTTTCTCGAGACAGGGGCCTACGAGCAGTACTTC
CASSFLETGAYEQYF
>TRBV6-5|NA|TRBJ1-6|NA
TGTGCCAGCAGGGAGCGCAGTGCGCCCAATTCACCCCTCCACTTT
CASRERSAPNSPLHF